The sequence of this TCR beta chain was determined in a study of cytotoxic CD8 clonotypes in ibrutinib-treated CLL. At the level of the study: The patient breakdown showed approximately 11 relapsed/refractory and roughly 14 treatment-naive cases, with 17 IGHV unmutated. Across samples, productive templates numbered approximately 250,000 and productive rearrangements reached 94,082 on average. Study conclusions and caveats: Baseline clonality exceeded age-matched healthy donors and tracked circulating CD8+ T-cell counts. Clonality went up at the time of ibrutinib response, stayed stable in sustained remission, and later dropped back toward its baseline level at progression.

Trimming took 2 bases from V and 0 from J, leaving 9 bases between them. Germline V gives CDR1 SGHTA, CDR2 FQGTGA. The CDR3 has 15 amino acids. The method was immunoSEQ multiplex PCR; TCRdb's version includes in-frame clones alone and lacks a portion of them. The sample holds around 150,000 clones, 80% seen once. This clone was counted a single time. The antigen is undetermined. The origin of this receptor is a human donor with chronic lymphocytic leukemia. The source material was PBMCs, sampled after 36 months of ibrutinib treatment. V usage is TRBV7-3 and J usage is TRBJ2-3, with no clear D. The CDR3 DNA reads TGTGCCAGCAGCTTAGCGTGGGGAAGCACAGATACGCAGTATTTT. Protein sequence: CASSLAWGSTDTQYF.